The entry that follows covers one TCR beta chain sequence. Once RNA had been extracted, it was reverse transcribed into cDNA to act as the sequencing template. The repertoire was sequenced with immunoSEQ multiplex PCR; TCRdb's copy has only in-frame clones and lacks some. The sample carries some 170,000 clones, 67% recorded once. This entry comes from a study of CD8+ T cells in alopecia areata. V shed 4 bases, J shed 2 bases, and the junction held 6 bases outside the gene matches. Germline-derived CDR1 and CDR2 are SGDLS and YYNGEE. The CDR3 contains 15 residues. This material consisted of CD8+ T cells sorted from blood, taken at week 0. The origin of this receptor is a human donor with alopecia areata. V and J are TRBV9 and TRBJ2-3; 8 nucleotides match TRBD2. DNA of the CDR3: TGTGCCAGCAGCTCCTTCGGGGGGGACACAGATACGCAGTATTTT. This encodes CASSSFGGDTDTQYF.